These 13 T cell receptor beta chains originate from one sample sequenced in a study of T cell responses to AZD1222 COVID-19 vaccine. Sequenced by immunoSEQ multiplex PCR; TCRdb stores in-frame clones only, minus some. This sample carries approximately 140,000 clones, roughly 92% of them seen once, and the ten largest clones take roughly 1.1%. The starting material was peripheral blood, obtained 28 days after the second AZD1222 dose. The receptors come from an adult who received the AZD1222 COVID-19 vaccine.

V usage is TRBV27 and J usage is TRBJ2-7, with D perhaps matching TRBD2 (7 bases). Germline lookup yields CDR1 MNHEY and CDR2 SMNVEV (reference sequence). The CDR3 runs to 17 residues. Trimming cost V 5 bases and J 1 base, with 21 bases left between them. The CDR3 nucleotides read TGTGCCAGCAGTGGTGGGCCCGGGGGGCGAGGGTCCTACGAGCAGTACTTC. Protein sequence: CASSGGPGGRGSYEQYF.

The chain is built from TRBV5-1 and TRBJ2-1; 8 nucleotides line up with TRBD1. There are 13 residues in the CDR3. After removal of 6 bases from V and 9 bases from J, the junction contained 8 bases not matched to a gene. Germline V gene data show CDR1 as SGHRS and CDR2 as YFSETQ. The CDR3 loop reads CASTMTGVGEQFF. For the CDR3, the DNA is TGCGCCAGCACCATGACAGGGGTGGGTGAGCAGTTCTTC.

This clone has a single count. J is TRBJ2-3 and V is TRBV7-3, with D perhaps TRBD2 (5 bases). Per the germline V gene, CDR1 is SGHTA and CDR2 is FQGTGA. The CDR3 extends over 14 amino acids. V shed 5 bases and J shed 4 bases, with 13 bases lying between them. CDR3: CASSPTLASDTQYF. In nucleotides, the CDR3 is TGTGCCAGCAGCCCCACCCTAGCCTCAGATACGCAGTATTTT.

This chain connects TRBV14 to TRBJ1-1; maybe TRBD1 (6 bases). Germline lookup yields CDR1 SGHDN and CDR2 FVKESK. Trimming shortened V by 3 bases and J by 5 bases, and 19 bases separated the two germline ends. The CDR3 contains 16 residues. The CDR3 DNA follows: TGTGCCAGCAGCCAGTTGGGGGCCCTTCAGAGAACTGAAGCTTTCTTT. Amino acids: CASSQLGALQRTEAFF.

The chain links TRBV18 to TRBJ2-5; D unclear. V lost 5 bases and J 2 bases, leaving 6 bases between the germline ends. The CDR3 covers 12 residues. The germline CDR1 and CDR2 sequences are KGHSH and LQKENI. The CDR3 spells CASSNRQETQYF. CDR3 nucleotides: TGTGCCAGCTCAAATCGGCAAGAGACCCAGTACTTC.

The table lists this clone with a few counts. Written as DNA, the CDR3 is TGCGCCAGCAGCTTGGGAGGCGGGGCAGCGAATTCACCCCTCCACTTT. It specifies CASSLGGGAANSPLHF. This rearrangement joins TRBV5-1 to TRBJ1-6, with a possible D match to TRBD1 (5 bases). The CDR3 length is 16 residues. The V end was cut by 0 bases, the J end by 7 bases, with 14 bases between. Germline V CDR1 and CDR2: SGHRS, YFSETQ. Filled out from reference TRBV5-1 and TRBJ1-6, the complete variable domain reads KAGVTQTPRYLIKTRGQQVTLSCSPISGHRSVSWYQQTPGQGLQFLFEYFSETQRNKGNFPGRFSGRQFSNSRSEMNVSTLELGDSALYLCASSLGGGAANSPLHFGNGTRLTVT.

The chain recombines TRBV12-3 or TRBV12-4 with TRBJ2-7; maybe TRBD1 (6 bases). Deletions cut 4 bases from V and 4 bases from J, with 8 bases between. CDR3 length: 12 amino acids. The DNA of the CDR3 is TGTGCCAGCAGTTCGGACAGTTACGAGCAGTACTTC. Its translation is CASSSDSYEQYF.

The chain recombines TRBV6-2 or TRBV6-3 with TRBJ1-1, with TRBD1 as a possible D gene (6 bases). The CDR3 contains 14 residues. The V gene lost 3 bases and the J gene lost 5 bases, with 13 bases spanning the gap. Germline V gives CDR1 MNHEY, CDR2 SVGEGT. CDR3 protein: CASSYHRVGTEAFF. The CDR3 coding sequence is TGTGCCAGCAGTTATCACAGGGTCGGGACTGAAGCTTTCTTT.

The chain uses TRBV2 and TRBJ1-2; 11 bases map to TRBD1. The CDR3 covers 14 residues. The V and J ends lost 6 bases and 7 bases, in that order; junction bases with no gene match: 7. Germline loops: CDR1 SNHLY, CDR2 FYNNEI. The CDR3 region is CASRADRGLGGYTF. DNA for the CDR3: TGTGCCAGCAGGGCGGACAGGGGGCTGGGTGGCTACACCTTC.

This chain links TRBV15 with TRBJ1-5; 9 bases agree with TRBD1. CDR1 LNHNV and CDR2 YYDKDF come from the germline V gene (reference sequence). The CDR3 sequence is 14 residues long. V trimming: 5 bases; J trimming: 6 bases; junction bases outside the gene matches: 5. For the CDR3, the DNA is TGTGCCACCAGCCCGGACAGGGGTGTTCAGCCCCAGCATTTT. It specifies CATSPDRGVQPQHF.

The V and J genes are TRBV30 and TRBJ2-7, with D unclear. This CDR3 is built from 14 residues. V dropped 0 bases and J dropped 4 bases, with 13 bases sitting between them. Looked up from germline, CDR1 is GTSNPN and CDR2 is SVGIG (reference sequence). The chain's CDR3 is CAWSVPNRVYEQYF. CDR3 sequence (DNA): TGTGCCTGGAGTGTACCTAATCGGGTTTACGAGCAGTACTTC.

This clone was seen just once. V and J are TRBV27 and TRBJ1-1; D might be TRBD1 (5 bases). The CDR3 totals 13 residues. CDR1 MNHEY and CDR2 SMNVEV come from the germline V gene (reference sequence). Trimming removed 5 bases from V and 5 bases from J, with 12 bases in between. CDR3: CASSKRGWTEAFF. For the CDR3, the DNA is TGTGCCAGCAGTAAACGGGGCTGGACTGAAGCTTTCTTT.

The rearrangement links TRBV7-8 to TRBJ2-1; a weak D match, TRBD2 (5 bases). CDR3 size: 13 residues. V dropped 10 bases and J dropped 3 bases, with 13 bases sitting between them. Germline lookup yields CDR1 SGHVS and CDR2 FQNEAQ. The CDR3 here is CAIHGDLYNEQFF. The CDR3 DNA sequence: TGTGCCATTCACGGGGATCTCTACAATGAGCAGTTCTTC.